A single T cell receptor (beta chain) is shown here with its context. This specimen comes from a study of blood T cell repertoires in COVID-19. Study-wide background: There were acute and convalescent COVID-19 samples, and they came from the United States, Italy and Spain. Sources were T cells, B-cell-depleted T cells, or PBMCs; the material itself was cDNA or gDNA.

TCRdb's table, derived via immunoSEQ multiplex PCR, lists solely in-frame clones and lacks some. This sample has a few hundred thousand clones, with roughly 80% found just once. V lost 7 bases, J lost 10 bases, and 13 bases lay in between. The CDR3 totals 11 residues. The sequence came from a man aged 55 to 69 who had recovered from COVID-19. The sequencing sample was made of peripheral blood. The V gene is TRBV12-3 or TRBV12-4, the J gene TRBJ1-1; perhaps TRBD1 as D (5 bases). The CDR3 is CASKRQGTAFF. CDR3 in DNA: TGTGCCAGCAAGCGCCAGGGTACAGCTTTCTTT.